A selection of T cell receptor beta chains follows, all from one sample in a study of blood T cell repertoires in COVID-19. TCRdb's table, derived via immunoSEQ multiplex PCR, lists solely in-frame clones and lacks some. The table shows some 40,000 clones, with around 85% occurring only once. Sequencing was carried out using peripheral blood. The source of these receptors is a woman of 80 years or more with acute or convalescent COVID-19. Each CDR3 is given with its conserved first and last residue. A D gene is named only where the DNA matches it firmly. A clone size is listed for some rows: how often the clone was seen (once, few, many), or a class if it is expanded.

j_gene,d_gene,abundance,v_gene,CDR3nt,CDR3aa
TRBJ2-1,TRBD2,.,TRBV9,TGTGCCAGCAGCCCGACTAGCGGGTATGTCAATGAGCAGTTCTTC,CASSPTSGYVNEQFF
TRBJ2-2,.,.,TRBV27,TGTGCCAGCAGTTTAGTGTATCGGGACTCAGCTTCGGGGACCGGGGAGCTGTTTTTT,CASSLVYRDSASGTGELFF
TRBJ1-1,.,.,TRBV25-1,TGTGCCAGCAGGAGGGCCACTGAAGCTTTCTTT,CASRRATEAFF
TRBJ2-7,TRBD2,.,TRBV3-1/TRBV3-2,TGTGCCAGCAGCCAACGAAGCGGGGGCTCCTACGAGCAGTACTTC,CASSQRSGGSYEQYF
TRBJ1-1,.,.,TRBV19,TGTGCCAGTAGCTTCCAGGGTATCAACACTGAAGCTTTCTTT,CASSFQGINTEAFF
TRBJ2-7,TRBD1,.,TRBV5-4,TGTGCCAGCAGCTTCCCCGGGACAGGGACCTCCTACGAGCAGTACTTC,CASSFPGTGTSYEQYF
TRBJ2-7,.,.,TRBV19,TGTGCCAGTATGGAGGCCGGCACCTACGAGCAGTACTTC,CASMEAGTYEQYF
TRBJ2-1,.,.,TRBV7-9,TGTGCCAGCACCCGCGACAGCTTCAATGAGCAGTTCTTC,CASTRDSFNEQFF
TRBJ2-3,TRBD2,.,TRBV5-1,TGCGCCAGCAGCTTGGATCTAGCGGTTGCCACAGATACGCAGTATTTT,CASSLDLAVATDTQYF
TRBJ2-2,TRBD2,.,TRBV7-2,TGTGCCAGCAGCTTTTCTAGCGGGAGGGCAAACACCGGGGAGCTGTTTTTT,CASSFSSGRANTGELFF
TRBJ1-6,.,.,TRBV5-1,TGCGCCAGCAGCTCGGAACAGAATTCACCCCTCCACTTT,CASSSEQNSPLHF
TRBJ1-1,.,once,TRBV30,TGTGCCTGGAGCCAGGGGCTTGCCAACACTGAAGCTTTCTTT,CAWSQGLANTEAFF
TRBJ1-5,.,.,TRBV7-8,TGTGCCAGCAGCCCCCCGTCGGCAGGTTTGAGCAATCAGCCCCAGCATTTT,CASSPPSAGLSNQPQHF
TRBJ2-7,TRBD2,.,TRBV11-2,TGTGCCAGCAGCTTACATTCCGCTAGCGGGAGGTCCTACGAGCAGTACTTC,CASSLHSASGRSYEQYF
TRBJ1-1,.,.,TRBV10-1,TGCGCCAGCATTCCTTACAGGGAGAAGAACACTGAAGCTTTCTTT,CASIPYREKNTEAFF
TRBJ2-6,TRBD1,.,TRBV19,TGTGCCAGCCGACAGGGGACGGGGGCCAACGTCCTGACTTTC,CASRQGTGANVLTF
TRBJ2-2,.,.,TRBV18,TGTGCCAGCTCACCATTTCAACTAGCCGGGACTCAACTCGCCGGGGAGCTGTTTTTT,CASSPFQLAGTQLAGELFF
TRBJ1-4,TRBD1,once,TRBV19,TGTGCCAGTAGTATATCCAGGGGGCGCCGTGAAAAACTGTTTTTT,CASSISRGRREKLFF
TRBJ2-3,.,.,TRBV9,TGTGCCAGCAGCGTAGAGGAGGGAGGCCCCCCGTTTATTTATACGCAGTATTTT,CASSVEEGGPPFIYTQYF
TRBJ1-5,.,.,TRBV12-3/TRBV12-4,TGTGCCAGCAGTACACAGGGAGATCAGCCCCAGCATTTT,CASSTQGDQPQHF
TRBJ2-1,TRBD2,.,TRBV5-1,TGCGCCAGCCGGCCTGAAGCGGGAGCCTACAATGAGCAGTTCTTC,CASRPEAGAYNEQFF
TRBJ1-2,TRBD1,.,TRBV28,TGTGCCAGCTGGGAGGGACAGGGTAACTATGGCTACACCTTC,CASWEGQGNYGYTF